What follows are 30 T cell receptor beta chains derived from one specimen sequenced in a study of CD8+CD57+ T cells in acquired aplastic anemia. The template used for profiling TCR beta VDJ and CDR3 was genomic DNA. Each CDR3 protein is one row after TCRdb ran MiXCR on the reads. The data show hundreds of thousands of distinct CDR3 sequences, about two thirds seen once. The sequencing sample was made of sorted CD4+, CD8+, or CD8+CD57+ T cells (not recorded which) from PBMCs. The receptors originated from a human donor in good health, serving as a control.

This sequence joins TRBV5-4 and TRBJ2-4; a possible D gene is TRBD2 (6 bases). Trimming removed 4 bases at V and 0 bases at J, with 20 bases between. The CDR3 runs 18 residues. Germline assignment: CDR1 SGHNT and CDR2 YYREEE (reference sequence). The CDR3 sequence is CASSERLRAGLAKNIQYF. CDR3 in DNA: TGTGCCAGCAGCGAGCGATTAAGGGCGGGGTTAGCCAAAAACATTCAGTACTTC.

This clonotype was picked up many times. The gene calls are TRBV5-8 and TRBJ2-1; a weak D match, TRBD2 (6 bases). Deletions cut 5 bases from V and 3 bases from J, with 12 bases between. Germline V lookup: CDR1 SGHTS, CDR2 YDEGEE. This CDR3 region has 14 residues. As DNA, the CDR3 is TGTGCCAGCAGGAGACTAGATTTCTACAATGAGCAGTTCTTC. This codes for CASRRLDFYNEQFF. Full variable domain (remainder filled in from reference TRBV5-8 and TRBJ2-1): EAGVTQSPTHLIKTRGQQATLRCSPISGHTSVYWYQQALGLGLQFLLWYDEGEERNRGNFPPRFSGRQFPNYSSELNVNALELEDSALYLCASRRLDFYNEQFFGPGTRLTVL.

This clonotype was seen ten or more times. The chain couples TRBV30 to TRBJ1-4, with 7 bases fitting TRBD1. With V trimmed by 5 bases and J by 8 bases, 5 bases remained unmatched. Germline assignment: CDR1 GTSNPN and CDR2 SVGIG (reference sequence). The CDR3 is 12 residues long. The CDR3 loop reads CAWEDRSEKLFF. The CDR3 DNA sequence: TGTGCCTGGGAGGACAGGAGCGAAAAACTGTTTTTT.

The rearrangement uses TRBV20-1 and TRBJ2-7, with 8 bases fitting TRBD1. Germline V gene lookup returns CDR1 DFQATT and CDR2 SNEGSKA (reference sequence). CDR3 size: 13 residues. The CDR3 DNA reads TGCAGCGCCCGGGCGGACAGGGACAACGAGCAGTACTTC. This gives the protein CSARADRDNEQYF.

The chain combines TRBV6-6 with TRBJ2-3; perhaps TRBD1 as D (6 bases). With 5 bases removed from V and 11 bases from J, the gap between germline ends came to 17 bases. CDR1 MNHNY and CDR2 SVGAGI come from the germline V gene (reference sequence). The CDR3 is 13 residues long. CDR3 in DNA: TGTGCCAGCAGTGGCCGGGACAACAATGAGCAGTATTTT. Translating it yields CASSGRDNNEQYF.

Remarks on this clonotype: A read error may be the cause here, since a much bigger clone is one base away. The missing conserved phenylalanine or tryptophan at the end of this CDR3 makes a read error likely. This chain uses TRBV11-1 with TRBJ2-5, with D tentatively TRBD1 or TRBD2 (6 bases each). Germline CDR1 is SGHAT and CDR2 is FQDESV (reference sequence). This CDR3 has 12 residues. V was shortened by 6 bases and J by 5 bases, with 10 bases between the two germline ends. The chain's CDR3 is CASSRGGETQYL. The CDR3 bases are TGTGCCAGCAGTAGAGGGGGGGAGACCCAGTACCTC.

The CDR3 DNA sequence: TGTGCCAGCAGCGTAGGACTAGCGGAGCTACCCTTCATACTAGAGACCCAGTACTTC. Its protein is CASSVGLAELPFILETQYF. This chain joins TRBV2 and TRBJ2-5; 10 bases are shared with TRBD2. The CDR3 covers 19 residues. J was trimmed by 4 bases and V by 6 bases; bases with no gene match: 20. CDR1 is SNHLY and CDR2 is FYNNEI in the germline V gene.

Note on this clonotype: The conserved final phenylalanine or tryptophan is absent from the CDR3, which likely points to a read error. Because the CDR3's place on the DNA is in doubt, the DNA is left out and the CDR3 is given as listed by TCRdb. The rearrangement uses TRBV7-2 and TRBJ2-3. The CDR3 is 13 residues long, counting both termini. The germline CDR1 and CDR2 sequences are SGHTA and FQGNSA. The CDR3 loop is CASSNRRTETPKY.

A single count supports this clonotype. The junction shows a germline mismatch at one end, possibly a read error. The V call is TRBV7-3, the J call TRBJ1-1; no reliable D call. The length of the CDR3 is 12 residues. The V gene's germline CDR1 is SGHTA and CDR2 FQGTGA. The CDR3 here is CASSLKMAEAFF. Written as DNA, the CDR3 is TGTGCCAGCAGTTTAAAGATGGCTGAAGCTTTCTTT.

Of note for this clonotype: Because the CDR3's place on the DNA is in doubt, the DNA is left out and the CDR3 is given as listed by TCRdb. The chain uses TRBV7-9 and TRBJ2-5; the D call TRBD2 from the table was never checked on the DNA. Germline assignment: CDR1 SEHNR and CDR2 FQNEAQ (reference sequence). The CDR3 sequence runs 18 residues, both termini included. CDR3 residues: CASSLAPGDGYTFETQYF.

On this clonotype itself: At one end, the junction sequence differs from germline, possibly due to a read error. The chain employs TRBV7-2 and TRBJ2-3; the D gene is possibly TRBD2 (6 bases). Germline loops: CDR1 SGHTA, CDR2 FQGNSA. This CDR3 comprises 16 residues. The CDR3: CASSSGRGGQPDTQYF. The CDR3 DNA reads TGTGCCAGCAGCTCAGGGCGAGGAGGGCAGCCAGATACTCAGTATTTT. Full variable domain (remainder filled in from reference TRBV7-2 and TRBJ2-3): GAGVSQSPSNKVTEKGKDVELRCDPISGHTALYWYRQSLGQGLEFLIYFQGNSAPDKSGLPSDRFSAERTGGSVSTLTIQRTQQEDSAVYLCASSSGRGGQPDTQYFGPGTRLTVL.

This clonotype came up many times. The chain is built from TRBV4-1 and TRBJ2-3; TRBD1 is a possible D gene (5 bases). Trimming removed 4 bases from V and 4 bases from J, with 12 bases in between. This CDR3 region has 14 residues. Germline values: CDR1 MGHRA, CDR2 YSYEKL. Here the CDR3 DNA reads TGCGCCAGCAGCCCCTCAGGGCCCCCAGATACGCAGTATTTT. It codes for CASSPSGPPDTQYF.

This clonotype was detected many times. The chain uses TRBV4-3 and TRBJ1-3; possibly TRBD1 for D (5 bases). There are 17 residues in the CDR3. Per germline, CDR1 LGHNA and CDR2 YSLEER. Trimming took off 1 base at V and 0 bases at J, with 13 bases between the two ends. Here the CDR3 reads CASSQGLNRNSGNTIYF. The CDR3 bases are TGCGCCAGCAGCCAAGGCCTGAACAGGAACTCTGGAAACACCATATATTTT.

The rearrangement uses TRBV9 and TRBJ1-1; D unresolved. The CDR3 has 14 amino acids. In germline, CDR1 is SGDLS, CDR2 YYNGEE. Trimming took 0 bases from V and 2 from J, leaving 8 bases between them. The CDR3 region has the DNA TGTGCCAGCAGCGTAGTGTCCGTAAACACTGAAGCTTTCTTT. This gives the protein CASSVVSVNTEAFF.

On this clonotype itself: The CDR3 does not end in the conserved phenylalanine or tryptophan, so this is likely a read error. The DNA is left out, because the CDR3 cannot be placed on it with certainty; the CDR3 is given as TCRdb lists it. The chain has TRBV7-3 and TRBJ1-5. Germline V lookup: CDR1 SGHTA, CDR2 FQGTGA. The CDR3 extends over 16 residues, inclusive of both ends. The CDR3 loop reads CASSPQPDSPLHFEHS.

Only a few counts were recorded for this clonotype. The chain links TRBV7-6 to TRBJ2-7; 7 bases are shared with TRBD1. The CDR3 length is 14 residues. Losses at the gene ends were 4 bases for V and 2 bases for J; bases not matched to a gene: 5. Germline CDR1 and CDR2: SGHVS and FNYEAQ. CDR3 region: CASSSATGPYEQYF. The CDR3 nucleotides read TGTGCCAGCAGCTCCGCGACAGGGCCCTACGAGCAGTACTTC. The whole variable domain, remainder taken from reference TRBV7-6 and TRBJ2-7, is GAGVSQSPRYKVTKRGQDVALRCDPISGHVSLYWYRQALGQGPEFLTYFNYEAQQDKSGLPNDRFSAERPEGSISTLTIQRTEQRDSAMYRCASSSATGPYEQYFGPGTRLTVT.

Many counts were recorded for this clonotype. The rearrangement uses TRBV20-1 and TRBJ2-1; 9 bases fit TRBD1. The ends lost 5 bases at V and 0 bases at J; junction bases unmatched: 11. Germline V gene sequence: CDR1 DFQATT, CDR2 SNEGSKA (reference sequence). The CDR3 is 17 residues long. This chain's CDR3 is CSASPDGTGSSYNEQFF. CDR3 DNA sequence: TGCAGTGCTTCCCCTGACGGGACAGGGAGCTCCTACAATGAGCAGTTCTTC.

About this clonotype itself: At one boundary the junction diverges from the germline segment, which might be a read error. The chain links TRBV5-1 to TRBJ2-7; D not resolved. CDR3 length: 12 residues. The germline V gene encodes CDR1 SGHRS and CDR2 YFSETQ. For the CDR3, the DNA is TGTGCCAGCACCGGTAAAGGGTACGAGCAGTACTTC. This codes for CASTGKGYEQYF.

The rearrangement joins TRBV20-1 to TRBJ2-5, with TRBD1 identical over 10 bases. The V and J ends lost 7 bases and 5 bases, in that order; junction bases with no gene match: 4. This CDR3 spans 12 amino acids. Per the germline V gene, CDR1 is DFQATT and CDR2 is SNEGSKA (reference sequence). The CDR3 spells CSVRTGGETQYF. The CDR3 DNA follows: TGCAGTGTCAGGACAGGGGGTGAGACCCAGTACTTC.

This clonotype was seen many times. This chain uses TRBV6-2 or TRBV6-3 with TRBJ1-1; 8 bases align to TRBD1. There are 12 residues in the CDR3. Germline V gives CDR1 MNHEY, CDR2 SVGEGT. V was clipped by 7 bases and J by 11 bases; unmatched bases: 9. The CDR3, as DNA: TGTGCCAGCAAACGACAGGGGACTGTGGCTTTCTTT. Amino acids: CASKRQGTVAFF.

The V gene is TRBV7-6, the J gene TRBJ1-2; the match to TRBD1 covers 10 bases. The germline V gene encodes CDR1 SGHVS and CDR2 FNYEAQ. With V trimmed by 5 bases and J by 4 bases, 7 bases remained unmatched. The CDR3 extends over 15 amino acids. CDR3 sequence: CASSPRDRGVYGYTF. DNA of the CDR3: TGTGCCAGCAGCCCCCGGGACAGGGGTGTCTATGGCTACACCTTC.

A note on this clonotype: A much bigger clone sits one base away, suggesting this may be a read error. V usage is TRBV5-5 and J usage is TRBJ2-1; no definite D call. The CDR3 consists of 13 residues. V lost 4 bases, J lost 5 bases, and 10 bases lay in between. CDR1 and CDR2 (germline): SGHKS, YYEKEE (reference sequence). The CDR3 bases are TGTGCCAGCAGCCAAGAAAGGAACAATGAGCAGTTCTTC. Translated, it gives CASSQERNNEQFF.

The V call is TRBV15, the J call TRBJ1-2; D uncertain. The tail of the sequence fits TRBJ2-5 better, so the J call may be wrong. Germline loops: CDR1 LNHNV, CDR2 YYDKDF (reference sequence). CDR3 length: 15 residues. In DNA form, the CDR3 reads TGTGCCACCAGCAGAGATGTTACGGCCCGCTGGACCCAGTACTTC. Translation: CATSRDVTARWTQYF.

The chain recombines TRBV5-5 with TRBJ1-2, with a possible D match to TRBD1 (5 bases). Germline lookup yields CDR1 SGHKS and CDR2 YYEKEE (reference sequence). The CDR3 is 14 amino acids. Trimming stripped 0 bases from V and 3 bases from J, with 9 bases between. The CDR3 bases are TGTGCCAGCAGCTTGGATGGGGGGGACTATGGCTACACCTTC. Translation: CASSLDGGDYGYTF.

This sequence joins TRBV12-3 or TRBV12-4 and TRBJ2-5, with D uncertain. The CDR3 is 11 residues long. With 6 bases removed from V and 11 bases from J, the gap between germline ends came to 13 bases. For the CDR3, the DNA is TGTGCCAGCAGCCGTTTGGGAAGGCAGTACTTC. Its protein is CASSRLGRQYF.

V and J are TRBV6-5 and TRBJ2-2; 8 bases agree with TRBD1. Germline V CDR1 and CDR2: MNHEY, SVGAGI. J was trimmed by 0 bases and V by 11 bases; bases with no gene match: 8. This CDR3 has 15 amino acids. The CDR3 coding sequence is TGTGCCGCAAACATGGGACAGGCGAACACCGGGGAGCTGTTTTTT. Amino acid sequence: CAANMGQANTGELFF.

In its sample, this clonotype was seen a few times. V and J are TRBV11-2 and TRBJ2-5; 9 bases are shared with TRBD1. Losses at the gene ends were 6 bases for V and 5 bases for J; bases not matched to a gene: 4. The CDR3 runs 13 residues. The germline CDR1 and CDR2 sequences are SGHAT and FQNNGV. CDR3 amino acids: CASSSGTGETQYF. CDR3 sequence (DNA): TGTGCCAGCAGTTCTGGGACAGGGGAGACCCAGTACTTC.

As to this clonotype: Because the CDR3 is missing its conserved closing phenylalanine or tryptophan, this is likely a read error. No DNA is shown, since the ends of the CDR3 on it are uncertain; the CDR3 is the one TCRdb lists. V gene TRBV5-1 combines with J gene TRBJ2-7; the D call of TRBD1 is as the table states it, not checked on the DNA. 9 amino acids form the CDR3, both terminal residues included. The germline gives CDR1 SGHRS, CDR2 YFSETQ. The CDR3 here is CASSPGSGG.

V gene TRBV10-1 combines with J gene TRBJ2-7, with D perhaps TRBD2 (5 bases). The germline V and J ends were trimmed by 10 bases and 2 bases, with 12 bases remaining between them. From germline, CDR1 is WNHNN and CDR2 SYGVQD (reference sequence). The CDR3 has 12 residues. Here the CDR3 DNA reads TGCGCCATAGCGTCAACCCCCTACGAGCAGTACTTC. This encodes CAIASTPYEQYF.

Worth noting for this clonotype: Its ends do not fully match the called genes, so a read error is possible. V usage is TRBV7-6 and J usage is TRBJ1-2, with no clear D. The CDR3 is 13 residues long. CDR1 and CDR2 (germline): SGHVS, FNYEAQ. The CDR3 DNA reads as TGTGCCAGCAGCTTAATCAGGAATTCCGGCGAAGCTTTC. It specifies CASSLIRNSGEAF.